These 3 T cell receptor beta chains were sequenced from one sample in a study of shared clonotypes between healthy human individuals. Only in-frame clones appear in the TCRdb table, and some are missing; sequencing was by immunoSEQ multiplex PCR. The repertoire holds fewer than 1.6 million clones, with roughly 98.5% as singletons. Input material: naive CD4+ T cells sorted from blood. Noted subset: CD45RA+ positively selected. The origin of the receptors is a man aged 25 to 40 in good health.

The rearrangement uses TRBV7-9 and TRBJ2-3; a weak D match, TRBD2 (6 bases). The CDR3 covers 15 residues. CDR1 is SEHNR, CDR2 FQNEAQ, per germline (reference sequence). The germline V and J ends were trimmed by 0 bases and 4 bases, with 11 bases remaining between them. The CDR3 spells CASSLARGTADTQYF. Here the CDR3 DNA reads TGTGCCAGCAGCTTAGCGCGCGGGACGGCAGATACGCAGTATTTT.

The rearrangement links TRBV5-1 to TRBJ2-7, with TRBD1 matching over 7 bases. Germline V CDR1 and CDR2: SGHRS, YFSETQ. V was pared by 3 bases and J by 3 bases, with 6 bases of the junction left unmatched. The CDR3 consists of 14 residues. The CDR3 DNA is TGCGCCAGCAGCTCAGGGGGTCTGGACTACGAGCAGTACTTC. Its protein product is CASSSGGLDYEQYF.

The rearrangement links TRBV5-4 to TRBJ2-2; D perhaps matches TRBD2 (6 bases). CDR1 SGHNT and CDR2 YYREEE come from the germline V gene (reference sequence). Trimming pared 4 bases from V and 5 bases from J, leaving 12 bases between. The CDR3 covers 14 residues. CDR3 loop: CASSEASETGELFF. The CDR3 DNA reads TGTGCCAGCAGCGAGGCTAGCGAGACCGGGGAGCTGTTTTTT.